The 21 T cell receptor beta chains in this list originate from one sample, sequenced in a study of cytomegalovirus exposure and HLA in healthy donors. Both 60 Vbeta primers and 13 Jbeta primers went into the PCR. Assay: immunoSEQ multiplex PCR; the TCRdb copy retains only in-frame clones and omits some. Here the sample spans 210,000 or so clones, roughly 83% being singletons. The sequenced sample consisted of PBMCs. All receptors come from a boy aged 2 to 10 in good health and CMV-seronegative.

The V call is TRBV7-8, the J call TRBJ1-5; D gene unclear. The germline V and J ends were trimmed by 3 bases and 2 bases, with 8 bases remaining between them. Germline V gene data show CDR1 as SGHVS and CDR2 as FQNEAQ. The CDR3 is made up of 14 amino acids. The CDR3 nucleotides read TGTGCCAGCAGCTTCAGCGGGGGCAATCAGCCCCAGCATTTT. Translating it yields CASSFSGGNQPQHF.

The chain recombines TRBV6-5 with TRBJ1-2; TRBD1 agrees at 8 bases. Germline lookup yields CDR1 MNHEY and CDR2 SVGAGI. The junction had 11 bases not matched to a gene; V was cut back by 7 bases and J by 7 bases. The CDR3 covers 14 residues. In DNA, the CDR3 is TGTGCCAGCACCGCTCGGCAGGGGGCTTTTGGCTACACCTTC. It yields the protein CASTARQGAFGYTF.

This chain joins TRBV7-9 and TRBJ2-1; 10 nucleotides line up with TRBD1. V lost 6 bases and J lost 2; bases outside the gene matches: 4. The CDR3 contains 15 residues. Per germline, CDR1 SEHNR and CDR2 FQNEAQ (reference sequence). The CDR3 DNA follows: TGTGCCAGCAGGTCCGGGACAGGGGCCTACAATGAGCAGTTCTTC. Its translation is CASRSGTGAYNEQFF.

This clone was detected only once. This sequence joins TRBV5-6 and TRBJ1-6, with 7 bases identical to TRBD1. There are 13 residues in the CDR3. Germline V gives CDR1 SGHDT, CDR2 YYEEEE. Losses at the gene ends were 4 bases for V and 6 bases for J; bases not matched to a gene: 1. DNA for the CDR3: TGTGCCAGCAGCCGGGACAGTAATTCACCCCTCCACTTT. Translating gives CASSRDSNSPLHF.

The chain has TRBV18 and TRBJ1-5, with 7 bases lining up with TRBD1. J lost 1 base, V lost 4 bases, and 1 base had no gene match. This CDR3 has 14 residues. From germline, CDR1 is KGHSH and CDR2 LQKENI. The CDR3: CASSQDRSNQPQHF. In nucleotides, the CDR3 is TGTGCCAGCTCACAGGACAGGAGCAATCAGCCCCAGCATTTT. Based on the CDR3 plus reference TRBV18 and TRBJ1-5, the full variable domain is NAGVMQNPRHLVRRRGQEARLRCSPMKGHSHVYWYRQLPEEGLKFMVYLQKENIIDESGMPKERFSAEFPKEGPSILRIQQVVRGDSAAYFCASSQDRSNQPQHFGDGTRLSIL.

The chain carries TRBV10-1 and TRBJ2-3; TRBD2 matches 10 bases. The CDR3 has 14 amino acids. The ends lost 3 bases at V and 4 bases at J; junction bases unmatched: 1. Germline CDR1 is WNHNN and CDR2 is SYGVQD (reference sequence). CDR3 in amino acids: CASSEAGGPDTQYF. The CDR3 DNA reads as TGCGCCAGCAGTGAAGCGGGGGGGCCAGATACGCAGTATTTT.

The genes are TRBV6-1 and TRBJ2-7, with D unresolved. This CDR3 is built from 15 residues. Germline CDR1 MNHNS, CDR2 SASEGT. The V gene lost 3 bases and the J gene lost 4 bases, with 16 bases spanning the gap. CDR3 amino acids: CASSDQPQTSYEQYF. The CDR3 DNA reads TGTGCCAGCAGTGATCAGCCACAGACGAGTTACGAGCAGTACTTC.

The CDR3 DNA sequence: TGTGCCAGCAGCCCTCTAGCGGAGTCAGATACGCAGTATTTT. Translating it yields CASSPLAESDTQYF. The V and J genes are TRBV4-2 and TRBJ2-3, with 7 bases lining up with TRBD2. The CDR3 length is 14 residues. Trimming at V came to 4 bases and at J to 4 bases, leaving 5 bases not matched to a gene. Germline lookup yields CDR1 LGHNA and CDR2 YNFKEQ.

V is TRBV9 and J is TRBJ2-5; D is perhaps TRBD1 (8 bases). V lost 1 base, J lost 2 bases, and 15 bases lay in between. The CDR3 is 16 residues long. Germline V CDR1 and CDR2: SGDLS, YYNGEE. As DNA, the CDR3 is TGTGCCAGCAGCGTATTTCTACAGGGGGGGCAAGAGACCCAGTACTTC. Amino acid sequence: CASSVFLQGGQETQYF.

As to this clone: Other DNA sequences of this sample code for an identical CDR3. CDR3 residues: CASSSSGTDTQYF. CDR3 coding DNA: TGTGCCAGCAGCTCTAGCGGCACAGATACGCAGTATTTT. The chain is built from TRBV5-6 and TRBJ2-3; possibly TRBD2 for D (6 bases). Germline-derived CDR1 and CDR2 are SGHDT and YYEEEE. V lost 3 bases to trimming and J lost 1 base, with 6 bases between them. The CDR3 totals 13 residues.

The chain joins TRBV25-1 to TRBJ2-1, with 8 bases aligning to TRBD2. CDR3 length equals 14 residues. CDR1 is MGHDK and CDR2 is SYGVNS in the germline V gene. The V and J ends lost 8 bases and 7 bases, in that order; junction bases with no gene match: 10. The CDR3 spells CASRGESGRNEQFF. The CDR3 nucleotides are TGTGCCAGCCGCGGGGAGAGCGGGAGAAATGAGCAGTTCTTC.

The chain employs TRBV5-6 and TRBJ2-3; TRBD2 might be the D (6 bases). The CDR3 extends over 16 amino acids. CDR1 and CDR2 from the germline V gene are SGHDT and YYEEEE. V lost 0 bases and J 0 bases, leaving 11 bases between the germline ends. The DNA for the CDR3 is TGTGCCAGCAGCTTGGGCGGACTACCTAGCACAGATACGCAGTATTTT. Amino acid sequence: CASSLGGLPSTDTQYF.

The rearrangement links TRBV7-9 to TRBJ2-1, with 9 bases that match TRBD2. In germline, CDR1 is SEHNR, CDR2 FQNEAQ (reference sequence). The length of the CDR3 is 15 residues. V dropped 5 bases and J dropped 7; count of bases not matched to a gene: 9. CDR3 amino acids: CASSPARGGRNEQFF. The CDR3 DNA sequence: TGTGCCAGCAGCCCCGCGCGGGGGGGCAGGAATGAGCAGTTCTTC.

The rearrangement uses TRBV9 and TRBJ1-6; 7 nucleotides line up with TRBD1. V dropped 0 bases and J dropped 4; count of bases not matched to a gene: 4. The CDR3 runs 16 residues. Germline CDR1 is SGDLS and CDR2 is YYNGEE. The CDR3, as DNA: TGTGCCAGCAGCGTAGGGGCAGGGGGTTATAATTCACCCCTCCACTTT. Translated, it gives CASSVGAGGYNSPLHF.

CDR3: CASSSGTSGEQSYEQYF. CDR3 coding DNA: TGTGCCAGCAGCTCCGGGACTAGCGGGGAGCAGTCCTACGAGCAGTACTTC. The chain joins TRBV9 to TRBJ2-7; 13 nucleotides agree with TRBD2. The V and J ends lost 4 bases and 1 base, in that order; junction bases with no gene match: 8. This CDR3 is built from 17 residues. Germline V gene lookup returns CDR1 SGDLS and CDR2 YYNGEE.

J is TRBJ2-7 and V is TRBV4-2, with 7 bases matching TRBD2. The V gene end was trimmed by 7 bases and the J gene end by 3 bases; junction bases not matched to a gene: 3. This CDR3 has 12 residues. Germline CDR1 and CDR2: LGHNA and YNFKEQ. In DNA form, the CDR3 reads TGTGCCAGCAAAGGCGGGAGCTACGAGCAGTACTTC. Its translation is CASKGGSYEQYF.

This clone was counted between two and nine times. This chain joins TRBV6-1 and TRBJ1-1; D uncertain. The V end was cut by 0 bases, the J end by 4 bases, with 18 bases between. The CDR3 consists of 17 residues. Germline CDR1 MNHNS, CDR2 SASEGT. CDR3 residues: CASSEAGGSFAGTEAFF. The CDR3 DNA follows: TGTGCCAGCAGTGAAGCTGGTGGCTCCTTCGCGGGCACTGAAGCTTTCTTT.

This clone was seen more than once but under ten times. Other nucleotide sequences from this sample produce the same CDR3. The rearrangement links TRBV27 to TRBJ2-1, with 10 nucleotides matching TRBD2. Germline CDR1 and CDR2: MNHEY and SMNVEV (reference sequence). Trimming at V came to 6 bases and at J to 10 bases, leaving 3 bases not matched to a gene. CDR3 length equals 12 residues. The CDR3, as DNA: TGTGCCAGCAGCCTTAGCGGGAGGGAGCAGTTCTTC. Translation: CASSLSGREQFF.

The rearrangement joins TRBV30 to TRBJ2-7; 8 nucleotides align to TRBD1. The CDR3 is made up of 16 amino acids. Per the germline V gene, CDR1 is GTSNPN and CDR2 is SVGIG (reference sequence). V dropped 0 bases and J dropped 0; count of bases not matched to a gene: 7. DNA for the CDR3: TGTGCCTGGAGTGTAAAAGGGACAGGACTCTCCTACGAGCAGTACTTC. The encoded protein is CAWSVKGTGLSYEQYF.

The gene calls are TRBV9 and TRBJ2-7, with TRBD2 matching 8 bases. Trimming took 0 bases from V and 4 from J; bases not matched to a gene: 9. The CDR3 totals 16 residues. Germline CDR1 reads SGDLS; CDR2 reads YYNGEE. Here the CDR3 reads CASSVDPAGAYYEQYF. The DNA for the CDR3 is TGTGCCAGCAGCGTAGATCCAGCGGGAGCATATTACGAGCAGTACTTC.

The chain uses TRBV19 and TRBJ2-3; 7 nucleotides match TRBD1. The CDR3 spans 14 residues. V was pared by 3 bases and J by 8 bases, with 8 bases of the junction left unmatched. Germline V lookup: CDR1 LNHDA, CDR2 SQIVND (reference sequence). DNA of the CDR3: TGTGCCAGTAGTATGATACAGGGGCCGATTACGCAGTATTTT. Translation gives CASSMIQGPITQYF.